These 21 T cell receptor beta chains were all obtained from the same sample, sequenced in a study of T cells after yellow fever vaccination. TCRdb re-called the 5' RACE reads with MiXCR, one entry per CDR3 protein. The sample lists some 300,000 distinct CDR3 sequences; under 9% were seen once. Here the sequenced sample was CD4+ T cells sorted from PBMCs, taken 5 days after the yellow fever booster vaccination. Every receptor here comes from a man aged 18 to 30 who received the YFV17D yellow fever vaccine.

The chain joins TRBV4-3 to TRBJ1-2; a possible D gene is TRBD1 (5 bases). The CDR3 is made up of 16 amino acids. V was trimmed by 1 base and J by 3 bases, leaving 15 bases between them. Germline values: CDR1 LGHNA, CDR2 YSLEER. CDR3 coding DNA: TGCGCCAGCAGCCAAGCGTCGGCAGGGTACTACTATGGCTACACCTTC. This translates into CASSQASAGYYYGYTF.

This clonotype was seen only a few times. The chain has TRBV7-9 and TRBJ2-5; D gene unclear. V was shortened by 3 bases and J by 2 bases, with 7 bases between the two germline ends. The CDR3 length is 13 residues. Per germline, CDR1 SEHNR and CDR2 FQNEAQ (reference sequence). As DNA, the CDR3 is TGTGCCAGCAGCTTTTACAGTCAAGAGACCCAGTACTTC. Protein: CASSFYSQETQYF. The full variable domain, rest sourced from reference TRBV7-9 and TRBJ2-5, is DTGVSQNPRHKITKRGQNVTFRCDPISEHNRLYWYRQTLGQGPEFLTYFQNEAQLEKSRLLSDRFSAERPKGSFSTLEIQRTEQGDSAMYLCASSFYSQETQYFGPGTRLLVL.

This clonotype was seen a few times. The chain couples TRBV28 to TRBJ1-2; D is unresolved. The CDR3 sequence is 15 residues long. Looked up from germline, CDR1 is MDHEN and CDR2 is SYDVKM. The ends were cut back, 6 bases at V and 8 bases at J, with 22 bases in the middle. This CDR3 is CASRTLPPLEFGYTF. As DNA, the CDR3 is TGTGCCAGCAGAACTCTACCCCCCCTTGAATTCGGCTACACCTTC.

This chain links TRBV11-2 with TRBJ1-2; no clear D gene. Germline CDR1 SGHAT, CDR2 FQNNGV. This CDR3 is 13 amino acids long. The V gene lost 6 bases and the J gene lost 8 bases, with 16 bases spanning the gap. CDR3 in DNA: TGTGCCAGCAGGAATTACCGGGTTGGCGGCTACACCTTC. Its translation: CASRNYRVGGYTF.

The chain couples TRBV4-1 to TRBJ2-7, with 7 bases that match TRBD1. This CDR3 spans 16 amino acids. Germline V gene sequence: CDR1 MGHRA, CDR2 YSYEKL. V was pared by 5 bases and J by 0 bases, with 10 bases of the junction left unmatched. The CDR3 region is CASSTNRGPSSYEQYF. In nucleotides, the CDR3 is TGCGCCAGCAGCACGAACAGGGGCCCGAGCTCCTACGAGCAGTACTTC.

A few counts support this clonotype. This chain joins TRBV2 and TRBJ2-1, with 7 bases matching TRBD2. The CDR3 loop spans 13 amino acids. CDR1 is SNHLY, CDR2 FYNNEI, per germline. The V and J ends lost 3 bases and 7 bases, in that order; junction bases with no gene match: 3. The DNA of the CDR3 is TGTGCCAGCAGTGAGGGGGGGGGAAATGAGCAGTTCTTC. As protein: CASSEGGGNEQFF.

This clonotype came up a few times. The chain joins TRBV20-1 to TRBJ2-5; possible D gene TRBD1, 5 bases. V dropped 5 bases and J dropped 4 bases, with 14 bases sitting between them. The germline gives CDR1 DFQATT, CDR2 SNEGSKA (reference sequence). The CDR3 loop spans 13 amino acids. The CDR3 sequence is CSAPGASIETQYF. In nucleotides, the CDR3 is TGCAGTGCTCCTGGGGCCTCTATAGAGACCCAGTACTTC.

This clonotype has only a few counts. J is TRBJ1-2 and V is TRBV4-3; 7 nucleotides match TRBD1. Trimming cost V 2 bases and J 4 bases; bases outside gene matches: 7. Germline V gene data show CDR1 as LGHNA and CDR2 as YSLEER. CDR3 size: 15 residues. The CDR3 nucleotides are TGCGCCAGCAGCCAAAATTGGGACAGTTTCTATGGCTACACCTTC. Translated, it gives CASSQNWDSFYGYTF.

The V gene is TRBV7-4, the J gene TRBJ2-5, with D possibly being TRBD1 (6 bases). V lost 11 bases and J 2 bases, leaving 21 bases between the germline ends. Germline assignment: CDR1 SGHVT and CDR2 SQSDAQ. The CDR3 loop spans 15 amino acids. CDR3 amino acids: CAGMGAQSIQETQYF. In nucleotides, the CDR3 is TGTGCCGGGATGGGGGCCCAATCAATACAAGAGACCCAGTACTTC. Complete variable domain (other parts from reference TRBV7-4 and TRBJ2-5): GAGVSQSPRYKVAKRGRDVALRCDSISGHVTLYWYRQTLGQGSEVLTYSQSDAQRDKSGRPSGRFSAERPERSVSTLKIQRTEQGDSAVYLCAGMGAQSIQETQYFGPGTRLLVL.

The chain couples TRBV4-1 to TRBJ1-6; D unresolved. This CDR3 has 12 amino acids. V lost 0 bases to trimming and J lost 10 bases, with 4 bases between them. From germline, CDR1 is MGHRA and CDR2 YSYEKL. The CDR3 coding sequence is TGCGCCAGCAGCCAAGAACAATCACCCCTCCACTTT. Protein: CASSQEQSPLHF.

The gene calls are TRBV15 and TRBJ2-1; D might be TRBD2 (5 bases). With 2 bases removed from V and 9 bases from J, the gap between germline ends came to 11 bases. Germline CDR1 is LNHNV and CDR2 is YYDKDF (reference sequence). CDR3 length equals 13 residues. CDR3 protein: CATSRPGYGEQFF. The CDR3 nucleotides read TGTGCCACCAGCAGACCGGGGTACGGTGAGCAGTTCTTC.

In its sample, this clonotype was seen many times. The chain is built from TRBV15 and TRBJ1-2, with D perhaps matching TRBD1 (6 bases). Germline loops: CDR1 LNHNV, CDR2 YYDKDF (reference sequence). Deletions cut 0 bases from V and 4 bases from J, with 9 bases between. The CDR3 spans 14 residues. The CDR3 region is CATSRDRTAYGYTF. The DNA for the CDR3 is TGTGCCACCAGCAGAGACCGGACAGCCTATGGCTACACCTTC.

This clonotype was counted at least ten times. J is TRBJ2-7 and V is TRBV12-3 or TRBV12-4; no clear D gene. The CDR3 has 13 residues. V gave up 3 bases and J gave up 5 bases, with 11 bases separating them. The CDR3 sequence is CASSLNGYNEQYF. The CDR3 DNA follows: TGTGCCAGCAGTTTGAACGGATACAACGAGCAGTACTTC.

The chain couples TRBV9 to TRBJ1-3; no definite D call. Trimming shortened V by 2 bases and J by 4 bases, and 13 bases separated the two germline ends. CDR3 length: 15 amino acids. The germline CDR1 and CDR2 sequences are SGDLS and YYNGEE. For the CDR3, the DNA is TGTGCCAGCAGCGTCGGACCCGGGCCGGGAAACACCATATATTTT. Translating gives CASSVGPGPGNTIYF. Using reference TRBV9 and TRBJ1-3 for the parts outside the CDR3, the full variable domain is DSGVTQTPKHLITATGQRVTLRCSPRSGDLSVYWYQQSLDQGLQFLIQYYNGEERAKGNILERFSAQQFPDLHSELNLSSLELGDSALYFCASSVGPGPGNTIYFGEGSWLTVV.

This clonotype occurred many times. J is TRBJ2-2 and V is TRBV4-3; TRBD2 aligns across 13 bases. V shed 3 bases and J 4 bases; nucleotides not matched to a gene: 11. Per the germline V gene, CDR1 is LGHNA and CDR2 is YSLEER. The CDR3 is made up of 19 amino acids. CDR3 sequence: CASSHITGLAGIITGELFF. CDR3 DNA: TGCGCCAGCAGCCACATCACGGGACTAGCGGGGATTATCACCGGGGAGCTGTTTTTT.

This clonotype was seen ten or more times. The gene calls are TRBV6-6 and TRBJ2-7; D remains ambiguous. V was clipped by 2 bases and J by 3 bases, with 5 bases between them. Looked up from germline, CDR1 is MNHNY and CDR2 is SVGAGI (reference sequence). The CDR3 runs 12 residues. The CDR3 DNA reads as TGTGCCAGCAGTTACGGCCTCTACGAGCAGTACTTC. This gives the protein CASSYGLYEQYF.

This clonotype was counted a few times. The chain links TRBV19 to TRBJ2-3; 15 positions agree with TRBD2. Germline trimming cut 3 bases from V and 0 bases from J; bases unmatched to any gene: 10. Per the germline V gene, CDR1 is LNHDA and CDR2 is SQIVND (reference sequence). This CDR3 spans 20 amino acids. This chain's CDR3 is CASSMGLAGGDPLSTDTQYF. CDR3 bases: TGTGCCAGTAGTATGGGACTAGCGGGGGGCGACCCACTTAGCACAGATACGCAGTATTTT.

The table lists this clonotype with a few counts. This rearrangement joins TRBV3-1 to TRBJ1-6; 8 bases match TRBD1. The CDR3 runs 14 residues. Trimming took 3 bases from V and 9 from J; bases not matched to a gene: 4. In germline, CDR1 is LGHDT, CDR2 YNNKEL (reference sequence). The CDR3 loop is CASSQDRAGSPLHF. The CDR3 DNA follows: TGTGCCAGCAGCCAGGACAGGGCGGGTTCACCCCTCCACTTT.

This clonotype was seen only a few times. The V gene is TRBV10-3, the J gene TRBJ1-4; D uncertain. CDR1 and CDR2 from the germline V gene are ENHRY and SYGVKD. CDR3 length: 13 residues. The V end was cut by 5 bases, the J end by 7 bases, with 11 bases between. The CDR3 spells CAISRQESEKLFF. In DNA, the CDR3 is TGTGCCATCAGTCGACAAGAGAGTGAAAAACTGTTTTTT.

The chain employs TRBV7-2 and TRBJ1-3; D is uncertain. CDR3 length equals 12 residues. V dropped 2 bases and J dropped 2 bases, with 1 base sitting between them. In germline, CDR1 is SGHTA, CDR2 FQGNSA. CDR3 amino acids: CASSLTGNTIYF. The CDR3 nucleotides read TGTGCCAGCAGCTTAACTGGAAACACCATATATTTT.

Points on this clonotype: The junction shows a germline mismatch at one end, possibly a read error. The chain couples TRBV11-2 to TRBJ2-1; D gene uncertain. Germline CDR1 reads SGHAT; CDR2 reads FQNNGV. This CDR3 is built from 14 residues. Written as DNA, the CDR3 is TGTGCCAGCAGCTTCAGGTGGTCCTACATTGAGCAGTTCTTC. Translated: CASSFRWSYIEQFF. Based on the CDR3 plus reference TRBV11-2 and TRBJ2-1, the full variable domain is EAGVAQSPRYKIIEKRQSVAFWCNPISGHATLYWYQQILGQGPKLLIQFQNNGVVDDSQLPKDRFSAERLKGVDSTLKIQPAKLEDSAVYLCASSFRWSYIEQFFGPGTRLTVL.